These T cell receptor beta chains were read from a single sample in a study. MiXCR, run by TCRdb on the reads, gives a single entry per CDR3 protein. The data show 4,000 to 4,500 distinct CDR3 sequences, with over 9.5% seen just once and more than 10% held by the top ten. Sequencing was done on a sample of CD4+ T cells from synovial fluid. These receptor sequences come from a human donor with rheumatoid arthritis. CDR3s include the opening cysteine and the closing phenylalanine or tryptophan. Each record gives: D gene, clone size, J gene, V gene, CDR3 protein, CDR3 DNA. The D gene is left open where the match is weak. Rows may omit the clone size; those that give it use once, few, many or a size class.

D: .
size: .
J: TRBJ2-7
V: TRBV29-1
CDR3: CSVYADSYEQYF
DNA: TGCAGCGTATACGCGGACTCCTACGAGCAGTACTTC

D: TRBD2
size: medium-sized
J: TRBJ2-3
V: TRBV7-6
CDR3: CASSLTTGRGTDTQYF
DNA: TGTGCCAGCAGCTTAACGACGGGGAGGGGCACAGATACGCAGTATTTT

D: .
size: many
J: TRBJ2-2
V: TRBV3-1
CDR3: CASTTRRGSTGELFF
DNA: TGTGCCAGCACCACACGTCGGGGCTCCACCGGGGAGCTGTTTTTT

D: .
size: few
J: TRBJ2-3
V: TRBV20-1
CDR3: CSVGQSTDTQYF
DNA: TGCAGTGTAGGACAGTCCACAGATACGCAGTATTTT

D: TRBD2
size: medium-sized
J: TRBJ2-1
V: TRBV2
CDR3: CASRGLAGVGNEQFF
DNA: TGTGCCAGCAGGGGGCTTGCGGGAGTAGGGAATGAGCAGTTCTTC

D: .
size: medium-sized
J: TRBJ2-1
V: TRBV19
CDR3: CASSIANRLSYNEQFF
DNA: TGTGCCAGTAGTATAGCGAACAGACTCTCCTACAATGAGCAGTTCTTC

D: .
size: medium-sized
J: TRBJ2-2
V: TRBV7-3
CDR3: CASSLMNGELFF
DNA: TGTGCCAGCAGCTTAATGAACGGGGAGCTGTTTTTT

D: .
size: medium-sized
J: TRBJ2-7
V: TRBV6-2/TRBV6-3
CDR3: CASSFQGTPSYEQYF
DNA: TGTGCCAGCAGTTTCCAAGGGACTCCCTCCTACGAGCAGTACTTC

D: .
size: medium-sized
J: TRBJ2-1
V: TRBV6-6
CDR3: CASSQGGLIESYNEQFF
DNA: TGTGCCAGCAGTCAGGGGGGACTAATAGAGTCCTACAATGAGCAGTTCTTC

D: .
size: few
J: TRBJ1-2
V: TRBV5-4
CDR3: CASSLGTAYGYTF
DNA: TGTGCCAGCAGCTTGGGGACAGCCTATGGCTACACCTTC

D: .
size: medium-sized
J: TRBJ2-5
V: TRBV30
CDR3: CACLAQKASWETQYF
DNA: TGTGCCTGTTTAGCCCAGAAGGCCTCGTGGGAGACCCAGTACTTC

D: TRBD2
size: many
J: TRBJ2-2
V: TRBV20-1
CDR3: CSATDLLGLATANTGELFF
DNA: TGCAGTGCTACAGACCTCCTGGGACTAGCGACCGCGAACACCGGGGAGCTGTTTTTT

D: TRBD2
size: .
J: TRBJ2-2
V: TRBV15
CDR3: CATSRLAGDGELFF
DNA: TGTGCCACCAGCAGACTAGCGGGAGATGGGGAGCTGTTTTTT

D: TRBD1
size: many
J: TRBJ1-6
V: TRBV7-2
CDR3: CASSLGDSAWSPLHF
DNA: TGTGCCAGCAGCTTAGGGGACAGCGCATGGTCACCCCTCCACTTT

D: TRBD1
size: medium-sized
J: TRBJ1-1
V: TRBV20-1
CDR3: CSARGYRGENTEAFF
DNA: TGCAGTGCTAGAGGTTACAGGGGGGAGAACACTGAAGCTTTCTTT

D: .
size: many
J: TRBJ1-5
V: TRBV20-1
CDR3: CSARLGGNQPQHF
DNA: TGCAGTGCTAGATTAGGGGGCAATCAGCCCCAGCATTTT

D: .
size: medium-sized
J: TRBJ2-7
V: TRBV20-1
CDR3: CSAVAEDLYEQYF
DNA: TGCAGTGCTGTAGCGGAGGACCTTTACGAGCAGTACTTC